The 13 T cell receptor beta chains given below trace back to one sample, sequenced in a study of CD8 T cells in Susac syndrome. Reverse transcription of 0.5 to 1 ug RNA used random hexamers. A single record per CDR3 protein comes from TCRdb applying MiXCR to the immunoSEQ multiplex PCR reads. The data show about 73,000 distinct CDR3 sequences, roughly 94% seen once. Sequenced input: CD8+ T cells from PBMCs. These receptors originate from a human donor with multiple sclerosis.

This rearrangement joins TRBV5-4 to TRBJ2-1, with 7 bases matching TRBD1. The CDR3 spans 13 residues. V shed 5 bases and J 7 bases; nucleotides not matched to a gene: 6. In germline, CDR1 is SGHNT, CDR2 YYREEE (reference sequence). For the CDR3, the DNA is TGTGCCAGCAGTCTAGGGGGCATGAATGAGCAGTTCTTC. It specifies CASSLGGMNEQFF. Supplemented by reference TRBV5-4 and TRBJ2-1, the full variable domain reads ETGVTQSPTHLIKTRGQQVTLRCSSQSGHNTVSWYQQALGQGPQFIFQYYREEENGRGNFPPRFSGLQFPNYSSELNVNALELDDSALYLCASSLGGMNEQFFGPGTRLTVL.

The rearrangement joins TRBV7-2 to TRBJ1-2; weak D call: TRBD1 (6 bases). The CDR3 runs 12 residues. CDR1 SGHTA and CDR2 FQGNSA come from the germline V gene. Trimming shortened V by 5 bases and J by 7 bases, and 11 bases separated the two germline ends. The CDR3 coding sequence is TGTGCCAGCAGCCTGACAGGTTTTGGCTACACCTTC. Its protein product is CASSLTGFGYTF.

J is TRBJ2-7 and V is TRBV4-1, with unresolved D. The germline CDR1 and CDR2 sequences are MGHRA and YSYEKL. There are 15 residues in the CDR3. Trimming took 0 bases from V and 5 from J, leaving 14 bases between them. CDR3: CASSQEPLTRDEQYF. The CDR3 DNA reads TGCGCCAGCAGCCAAGAACCCTTGACCCGAGACGAGCAGTACTTC.

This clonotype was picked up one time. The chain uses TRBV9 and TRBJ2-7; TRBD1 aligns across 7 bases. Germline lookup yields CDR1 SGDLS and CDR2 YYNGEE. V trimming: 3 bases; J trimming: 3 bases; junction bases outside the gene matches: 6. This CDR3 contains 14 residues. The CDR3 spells CASSGGTVNYEQYF. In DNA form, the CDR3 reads TGTGCCAGCAGCGGGGGGACAGTCAACTACGAGCAGTACTTC.

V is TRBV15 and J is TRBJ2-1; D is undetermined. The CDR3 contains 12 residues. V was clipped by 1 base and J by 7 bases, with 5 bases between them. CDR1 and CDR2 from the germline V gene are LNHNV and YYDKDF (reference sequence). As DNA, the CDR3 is TGTGCCACCAGCAGAGCTCTAAATGAGCAGTTCTTC. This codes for CATSRALNEQFF.

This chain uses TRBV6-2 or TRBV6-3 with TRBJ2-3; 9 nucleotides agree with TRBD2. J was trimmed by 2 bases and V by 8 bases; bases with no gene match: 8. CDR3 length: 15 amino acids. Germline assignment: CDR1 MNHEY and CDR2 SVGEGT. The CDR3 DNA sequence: TGTGCCAGCTTGACGGCGGGGGGGTACACAGATACGCAGTATTTT. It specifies CASLTAGGYTDTQYF.

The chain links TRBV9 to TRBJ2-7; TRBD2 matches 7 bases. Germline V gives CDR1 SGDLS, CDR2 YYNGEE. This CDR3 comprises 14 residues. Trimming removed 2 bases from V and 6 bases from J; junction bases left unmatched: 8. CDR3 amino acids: CASSVSTSPTEQYF. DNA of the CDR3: TGTGCCAGCAGCGTCTCGACTAGCCCCACCGAGCAGTACTTC.

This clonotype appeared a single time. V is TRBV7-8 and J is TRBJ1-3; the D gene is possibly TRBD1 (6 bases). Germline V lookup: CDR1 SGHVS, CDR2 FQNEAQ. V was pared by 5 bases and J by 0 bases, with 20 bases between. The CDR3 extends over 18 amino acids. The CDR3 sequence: CASSATRQVLSSGNTIYF. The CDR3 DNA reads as TGTGCCAGCAGCGCCACTCGACAGGTTCTTAGCTCTGGAAACACCATATATTTT.

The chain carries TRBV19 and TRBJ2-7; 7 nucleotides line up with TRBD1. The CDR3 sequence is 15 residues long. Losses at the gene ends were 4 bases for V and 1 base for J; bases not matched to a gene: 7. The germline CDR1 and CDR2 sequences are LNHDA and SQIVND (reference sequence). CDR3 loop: CASSRGNRGSYEQYF. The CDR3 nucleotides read TGTGCCAGTAGTAGGGGGAACAGGGGATCCTACGAGCAGTACTTC.

The CDR3 coding sequence is TGTGCCAGCAGCGTAGACTCTCGGGCAGGCCGATCCTACGAGCAGTACTTC. Translation: CASSVDSRAGRSYEQYF. V is TRBV9 and J is TRBJ2-7; no clear D. The CDR3 contains 17 residues. The V end was cut by 0 bases, the J end by 1 base, with 17 bases between. CDR1 and CDR2 from the germline V gene are SGDLS and YYNGEE.

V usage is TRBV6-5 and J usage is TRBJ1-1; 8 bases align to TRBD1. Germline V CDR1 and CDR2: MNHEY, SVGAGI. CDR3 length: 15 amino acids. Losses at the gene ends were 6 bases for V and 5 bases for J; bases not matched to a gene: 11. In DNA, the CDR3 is TGTGCCAGCAGCGACGTGGGGACAGGCGGTACTGAAGCTTTCTTT. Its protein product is CASSDVGTGGTEAFF.

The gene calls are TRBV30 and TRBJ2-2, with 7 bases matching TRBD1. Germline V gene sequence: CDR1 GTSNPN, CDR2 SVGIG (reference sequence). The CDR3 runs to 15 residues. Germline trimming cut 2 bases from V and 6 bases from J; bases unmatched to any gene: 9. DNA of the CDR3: TGTGCCTGGAGTCCGGTAGGGGGCGCGTCCGGGGAGCTGTTTTTT. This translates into CAWSPVGGASGELFF.

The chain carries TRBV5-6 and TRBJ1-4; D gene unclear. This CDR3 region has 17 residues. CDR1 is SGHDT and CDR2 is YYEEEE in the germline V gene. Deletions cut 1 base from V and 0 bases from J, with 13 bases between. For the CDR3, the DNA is TGTGCCAGCAGCTTGCGGACGGTTTTTGCAACTAATGAAAAACTGTTTTTT. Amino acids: CASSLRTVFATNEKLFF.